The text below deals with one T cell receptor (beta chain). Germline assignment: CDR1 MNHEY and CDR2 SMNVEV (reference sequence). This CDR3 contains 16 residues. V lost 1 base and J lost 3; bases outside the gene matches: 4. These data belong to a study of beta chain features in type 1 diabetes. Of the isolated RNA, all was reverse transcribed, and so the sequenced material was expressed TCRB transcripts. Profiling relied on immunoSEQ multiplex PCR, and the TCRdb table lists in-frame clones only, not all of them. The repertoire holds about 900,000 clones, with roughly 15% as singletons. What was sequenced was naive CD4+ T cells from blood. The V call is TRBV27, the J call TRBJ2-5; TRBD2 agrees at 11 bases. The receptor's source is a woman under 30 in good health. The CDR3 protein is CASSLYVAGGKETQYF. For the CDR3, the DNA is TGTGCCAGCAGTTTATATGTAGCGGGAGGGAAAGAGACCCAGTACTTC.